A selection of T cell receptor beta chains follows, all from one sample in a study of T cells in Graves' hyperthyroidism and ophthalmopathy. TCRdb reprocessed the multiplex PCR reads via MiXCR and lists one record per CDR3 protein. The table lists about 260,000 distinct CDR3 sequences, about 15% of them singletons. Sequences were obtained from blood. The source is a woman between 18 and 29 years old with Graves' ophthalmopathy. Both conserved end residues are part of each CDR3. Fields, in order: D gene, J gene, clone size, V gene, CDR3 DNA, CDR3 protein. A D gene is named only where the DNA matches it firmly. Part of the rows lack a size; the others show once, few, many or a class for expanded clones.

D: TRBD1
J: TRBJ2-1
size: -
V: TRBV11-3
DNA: TGTGCCAGCAGCTTTGATAGACCGGGACAGTGGTTCTTC
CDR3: CASSFDRPGQWFF

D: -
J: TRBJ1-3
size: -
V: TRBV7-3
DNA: TGTGCCAGCAGCTTCACCCCGAGCTCTGGAAACACCATATATTTT
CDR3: CASSFTPSSGNTIYF

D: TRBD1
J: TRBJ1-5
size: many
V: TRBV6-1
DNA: TGTGCCAGCAGGGGAGCCGGGACAGGGGGCGAGAGCAATCAGCCCCAGCATTTT
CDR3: CASRGAGTGGESNQPQHF

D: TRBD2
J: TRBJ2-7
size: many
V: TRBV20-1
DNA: TGCAGTGCTAGAGAACTAGCGGGGAACTACGAGCAGTACTTC
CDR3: CSARELAGNYEQYF

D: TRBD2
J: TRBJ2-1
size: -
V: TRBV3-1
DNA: TGTGCCAGCACCACCTTAGCGGGGGGACCTTTGAATGAGCAGTTCTTC
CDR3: CASTTLAGGPLNEQFF

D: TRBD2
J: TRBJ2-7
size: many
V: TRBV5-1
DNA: TGCGCCAGCAGCATGAGCGGGAGTACGGGTGAGCAGTACTTC
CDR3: CASSMSGSTGEQYF

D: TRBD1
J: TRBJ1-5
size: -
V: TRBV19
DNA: TGTGCCAGTAGTCAGGCGAGGACAGGGGGCTATAGCAATCAGCCCCAGCATTTT
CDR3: CASSQARTGGYSNQPQHF

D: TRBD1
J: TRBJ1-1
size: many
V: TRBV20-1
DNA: TGCCTAGGACAGGGCCATGGGAGCACTGAAGCTTTCTTT
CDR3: CLGQGHGSTEAFF

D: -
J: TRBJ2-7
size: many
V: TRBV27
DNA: TGTGCCAGCAGCCTAAGAGGATCTAACCTGTACGAGCAGTACTTC
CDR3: CASSLRGSNLYEQYF

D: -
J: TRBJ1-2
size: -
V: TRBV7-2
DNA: TGTGCCAGCAGCTTAGCCTTACAGGGTATGGGTGGCTACACCTTC
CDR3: CASSLALQGMGGYTF

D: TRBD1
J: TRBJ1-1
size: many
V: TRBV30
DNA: TGTGCTACAGACCCTCCGGGACAGGGGATGTCTGAAGCTTTCTTT
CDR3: CATDPPGQGMSEAFF

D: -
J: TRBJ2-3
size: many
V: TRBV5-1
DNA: TGCGCCAGCAGCTTGGCGGCGCAGGGGTTTCCAGATACGCAGTATTTT
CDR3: CASSLAAQGFPDTQYF

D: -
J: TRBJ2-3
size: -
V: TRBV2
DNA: TGTGCCAGCATTGTACAAACCGGGGCCAGTCAGTATTTT
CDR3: CASIVQTGASQYF

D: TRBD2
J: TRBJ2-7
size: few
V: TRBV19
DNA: TGTGCCAGTAGTATTTCCACATTTAGGGGGACTAGTCTCTACGAGCAGTACTTC
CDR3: CASSISTFRGTSLYEQYF

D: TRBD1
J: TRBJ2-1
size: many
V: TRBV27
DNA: TGTGCCAGCAGGCCGACAGGGGAAGCCAACAATGAGCAGTTCTTC
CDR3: CASRPTGEANNEQFF

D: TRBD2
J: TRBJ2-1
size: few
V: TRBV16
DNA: TGTGCCAGCAGCCAAGGGGGAGGGCCTTACAATAAGCAGTTCTTC
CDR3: CASSQGGGPYNKQFF

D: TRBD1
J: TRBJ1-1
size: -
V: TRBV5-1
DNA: TGCGCCAGCAGCATCCCCGGGACAGGGGTGAACACTGAAGCTTTCTTT
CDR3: CASSIPGTGVNTEAFF